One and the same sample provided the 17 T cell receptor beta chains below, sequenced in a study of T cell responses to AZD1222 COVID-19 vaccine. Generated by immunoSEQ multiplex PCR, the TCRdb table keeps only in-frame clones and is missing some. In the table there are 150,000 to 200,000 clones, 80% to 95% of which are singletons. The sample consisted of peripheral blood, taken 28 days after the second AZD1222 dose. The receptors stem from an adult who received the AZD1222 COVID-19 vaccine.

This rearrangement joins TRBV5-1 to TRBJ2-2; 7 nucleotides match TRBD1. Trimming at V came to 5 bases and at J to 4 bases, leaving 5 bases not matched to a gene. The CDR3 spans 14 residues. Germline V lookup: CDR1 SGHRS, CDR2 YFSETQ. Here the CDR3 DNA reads TGCGCCAGCAGGGATTGGGACAGCACCGGGGAGCTGTTTTTT. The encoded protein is CASRDWDSTGELFF. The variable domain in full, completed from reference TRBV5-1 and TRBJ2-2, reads KAGVTQTPRYLIKTRGQQVTLSCSPISGHRSVSWYQQTPGQGLQFLFEYFSETQRNKGNFPGRFSGRQFSNSRSEMNVSTLELGDSALYLCASRDWDSTGELFFGEGSRLTVL.

The CDR3 DNA sequence: TGCAGCGTTGAAGGGGCTGGAGATATGATTGTGAACACTGAAGCTTTCTTT. Protein product: CSVEGAGDMIVNTEAFF. This chain links TRBV29-1 with TRBJ1-1; D unclear. With 1 base removed from V and 0 bases from J, the gap between germline ends came to 18 bases. CDR1 is SQVTM, CDR2 ANQGSEA, per germline. This CDR3 has 17 residues. The whole variable domain, remainder taken from reference TRBV29-1 and TRBJ1-1, is SAVISQKPSRDICQRGTSLTIQCQVDSQVTMMFWYRQQPGQSLTLIATANQGSEATYESGFVIDKFPISRPNLTFSTLTVSNMSPEDSSIYLCSVEGAGDMIVNTEAFFGQGTRLTVV.

This chain's CDR3 is CAWTIGGGSYNEQFF. The CDR3 DNA reads TGTGCCTGGACCATAGGAGGCGGGAGCTACAATGAGCAGTTCTTC. This chain uses TRBV30 with TRBJ2-1, with 7 bases identical to TRBD2. Germline loops: CDR1 GTSNPN, CDR2 SVGIG (reference sequence). V lost 4 bases to trimming and J lost 3 bases; unmatched junction nucleotides: 9. This CDR3 region has 15 residues.

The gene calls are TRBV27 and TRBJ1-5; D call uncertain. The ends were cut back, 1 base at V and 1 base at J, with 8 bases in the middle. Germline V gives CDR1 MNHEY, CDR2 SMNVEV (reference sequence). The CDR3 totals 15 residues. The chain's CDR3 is CASSLYGVSNQPQHF. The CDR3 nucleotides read TGTGCCAGCAGTTTATATGGGGTGAGCAATCAGCCCCAGCATTTT.

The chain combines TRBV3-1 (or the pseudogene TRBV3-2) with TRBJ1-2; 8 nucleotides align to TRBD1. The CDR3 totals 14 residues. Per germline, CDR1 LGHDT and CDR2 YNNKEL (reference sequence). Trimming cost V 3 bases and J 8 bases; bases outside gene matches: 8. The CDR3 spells CASSHGDRLRGYTF. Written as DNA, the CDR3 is TGTGCCAGCAGCCATGGGGACAGGCTGCGAGGCTACACCTTC.

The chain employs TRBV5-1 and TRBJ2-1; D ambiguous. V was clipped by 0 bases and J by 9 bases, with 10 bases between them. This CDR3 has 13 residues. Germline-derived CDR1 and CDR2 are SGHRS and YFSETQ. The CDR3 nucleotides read TGCGCCAGCAGCTTGGTGCAGGTGGGTGAGCAGTTCTTC. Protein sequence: CASSLVQVGEQFF.

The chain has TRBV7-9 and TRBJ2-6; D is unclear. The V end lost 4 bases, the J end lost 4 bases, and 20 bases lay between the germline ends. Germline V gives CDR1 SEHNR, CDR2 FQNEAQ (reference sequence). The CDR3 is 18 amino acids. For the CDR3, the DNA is TGTGCCAGCAGCTCCAAGACACCCACCCCTCTAGGGGCCAACGTCCTGACTTTC. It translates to CASSSKTPTPLGANVLTF.

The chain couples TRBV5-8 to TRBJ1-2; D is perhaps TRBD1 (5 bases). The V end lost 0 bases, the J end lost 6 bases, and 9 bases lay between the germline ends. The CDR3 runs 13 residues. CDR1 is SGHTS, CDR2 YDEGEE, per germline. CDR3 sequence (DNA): TGTGCCAGCAGCTTGGTAGGGGAAGATGGCTACACCTTC. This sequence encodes CASSLVGEDGYTF.

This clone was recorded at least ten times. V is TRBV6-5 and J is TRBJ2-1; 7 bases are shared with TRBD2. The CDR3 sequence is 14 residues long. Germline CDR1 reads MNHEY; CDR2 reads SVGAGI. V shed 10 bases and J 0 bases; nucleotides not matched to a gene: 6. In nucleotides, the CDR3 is TGTGCCACTGGAACGGGGGGCTCCTACAATGAGCAGTTCTTC. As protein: CATGTGGSYNEQFF.

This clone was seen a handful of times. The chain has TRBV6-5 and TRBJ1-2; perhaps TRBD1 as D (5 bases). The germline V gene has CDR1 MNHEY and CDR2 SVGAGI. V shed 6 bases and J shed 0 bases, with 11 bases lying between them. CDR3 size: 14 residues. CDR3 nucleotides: TGTGCCAGCAGCCTGACAGTAACTAACTATGGCTACACCTTC. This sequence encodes CASSLTVTNYGYTF.

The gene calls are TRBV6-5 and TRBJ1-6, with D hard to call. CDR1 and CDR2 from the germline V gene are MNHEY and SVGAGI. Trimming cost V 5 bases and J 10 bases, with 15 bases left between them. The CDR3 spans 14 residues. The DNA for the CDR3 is TGTGCCAGCAGTCCGCATTCCGGCCAATCACCCCTCCACTTT. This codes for CASSPHSGQSPLHF.

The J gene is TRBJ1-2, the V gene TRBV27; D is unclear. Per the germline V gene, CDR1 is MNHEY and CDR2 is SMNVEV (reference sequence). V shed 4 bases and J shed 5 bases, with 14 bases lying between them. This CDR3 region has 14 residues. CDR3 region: CASSWRRTGYGYTF. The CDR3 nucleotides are TGTGCCAGCAGTTGGAGACGGACGGGGTATGGCTACACCTTC.

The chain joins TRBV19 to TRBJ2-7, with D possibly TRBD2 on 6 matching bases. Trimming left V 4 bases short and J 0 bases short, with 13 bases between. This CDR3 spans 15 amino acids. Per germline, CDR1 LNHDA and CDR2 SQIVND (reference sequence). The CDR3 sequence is CASSTSGTASYEQYF. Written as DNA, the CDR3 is TGTGCCAGTAGTACTTCCGGGACTGCCTCCTACGAGCAGTACTTC.

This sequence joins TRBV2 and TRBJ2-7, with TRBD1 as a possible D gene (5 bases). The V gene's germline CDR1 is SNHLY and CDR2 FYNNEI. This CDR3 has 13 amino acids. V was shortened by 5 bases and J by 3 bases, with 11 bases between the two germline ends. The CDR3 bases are TGTGCCAGCAGTCCCGACAGAGTCTACGAGCAGTACTTC. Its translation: CASSPDRVYEQYF. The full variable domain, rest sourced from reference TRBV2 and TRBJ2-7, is EPEVTQTPSHQVTQMGQEVILRCVPISNHLYFYWYRQILGQKVEFLVSFYNNEISEKSEIFDDQFSVERPDGSNFTLKIRSTKLEDSAMYFCASSPDRVYEQYFGPGTRLTVT.

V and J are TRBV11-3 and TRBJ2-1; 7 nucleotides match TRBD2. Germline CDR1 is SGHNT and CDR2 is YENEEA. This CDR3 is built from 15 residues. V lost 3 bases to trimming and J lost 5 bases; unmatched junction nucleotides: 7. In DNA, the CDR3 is TGTGCCAGCAGCTTGGGCCTAGCGGATAACAATGAGCAGTTCTTC. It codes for CASSLGLADNNEQFF.

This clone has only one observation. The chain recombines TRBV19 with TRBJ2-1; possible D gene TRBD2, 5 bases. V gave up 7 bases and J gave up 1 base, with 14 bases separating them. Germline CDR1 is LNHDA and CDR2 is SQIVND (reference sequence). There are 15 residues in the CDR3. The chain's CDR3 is CASKPRGRSYNEQFF. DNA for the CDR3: TGTGCCAGTAAACCTCGTGGGAGATCCTACAATGAGCAGTTCTTC.

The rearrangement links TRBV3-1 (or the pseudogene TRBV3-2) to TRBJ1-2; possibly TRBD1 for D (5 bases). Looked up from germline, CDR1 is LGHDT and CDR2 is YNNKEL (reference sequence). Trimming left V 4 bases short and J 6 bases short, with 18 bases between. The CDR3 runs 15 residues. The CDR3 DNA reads TGTGCCAGCAGCCTCCTGACAGCCTTCGCGCATGGCTACACCTTC. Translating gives CASSLLTAFAHGYTF.